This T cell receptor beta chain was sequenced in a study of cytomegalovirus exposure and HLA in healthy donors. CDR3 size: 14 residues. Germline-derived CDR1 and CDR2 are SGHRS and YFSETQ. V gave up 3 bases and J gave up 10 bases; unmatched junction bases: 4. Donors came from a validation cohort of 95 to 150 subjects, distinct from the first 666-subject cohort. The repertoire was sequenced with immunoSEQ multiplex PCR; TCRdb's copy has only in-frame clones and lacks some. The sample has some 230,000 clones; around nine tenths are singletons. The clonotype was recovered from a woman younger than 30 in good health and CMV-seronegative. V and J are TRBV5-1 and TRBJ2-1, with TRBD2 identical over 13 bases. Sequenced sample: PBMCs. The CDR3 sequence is CASSSGLAGDEQFF. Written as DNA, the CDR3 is TGCGCCAGCAGCTCAGGACTAGCGGGAGACGAGCAGTTCTTC.